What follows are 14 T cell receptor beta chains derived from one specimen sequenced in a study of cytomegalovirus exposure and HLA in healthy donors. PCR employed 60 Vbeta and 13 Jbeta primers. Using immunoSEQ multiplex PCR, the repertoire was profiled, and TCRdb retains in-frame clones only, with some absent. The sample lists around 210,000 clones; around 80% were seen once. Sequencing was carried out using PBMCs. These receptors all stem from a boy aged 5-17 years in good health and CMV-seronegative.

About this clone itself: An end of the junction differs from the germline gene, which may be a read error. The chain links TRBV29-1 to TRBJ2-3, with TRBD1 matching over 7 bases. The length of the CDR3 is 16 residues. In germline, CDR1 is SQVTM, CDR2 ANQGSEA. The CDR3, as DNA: TGCAGCGTAGACCCGACAGGGATCGGGCGTACAGATACGCAGTGTTTT. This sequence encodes CSVDPTGIGRTDTQCF.

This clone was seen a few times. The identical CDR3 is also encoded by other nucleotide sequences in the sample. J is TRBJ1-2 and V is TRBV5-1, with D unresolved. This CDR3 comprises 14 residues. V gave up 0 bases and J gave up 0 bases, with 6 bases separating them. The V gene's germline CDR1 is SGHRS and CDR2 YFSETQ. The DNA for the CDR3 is TGCGCCAGCAGCTTGGACAGACCTAACTATGGCTACACCTTC. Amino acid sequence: CASSLDRPNYGYTF.

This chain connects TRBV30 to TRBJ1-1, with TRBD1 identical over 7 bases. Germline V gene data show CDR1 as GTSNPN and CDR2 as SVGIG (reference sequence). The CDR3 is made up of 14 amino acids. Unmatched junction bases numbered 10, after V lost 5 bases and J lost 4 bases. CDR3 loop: CAWDPGRGITEAFF. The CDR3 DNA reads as TGTGCCTGGGACCCCGGCAGGGGGATCACTGAAGCTTTCTTT.

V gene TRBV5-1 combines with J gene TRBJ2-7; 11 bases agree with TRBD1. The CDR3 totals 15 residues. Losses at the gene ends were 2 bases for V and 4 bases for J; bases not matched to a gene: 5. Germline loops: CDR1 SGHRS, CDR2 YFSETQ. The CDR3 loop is CASSFTGTGGYEQYF. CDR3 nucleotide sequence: TGCGCCAGCAGCTTCACCGGGACAGGGGGTTACGAGCAGTACTTC.

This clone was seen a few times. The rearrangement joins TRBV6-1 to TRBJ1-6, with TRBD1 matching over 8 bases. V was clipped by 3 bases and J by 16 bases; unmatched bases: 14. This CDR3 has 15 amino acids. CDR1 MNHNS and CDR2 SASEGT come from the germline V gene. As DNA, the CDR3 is TGTGCCAGCAGTGAGACAACAGGGGGTTCGTGCCATCTCCACTTT. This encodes CASSETTGGSCHLHF.

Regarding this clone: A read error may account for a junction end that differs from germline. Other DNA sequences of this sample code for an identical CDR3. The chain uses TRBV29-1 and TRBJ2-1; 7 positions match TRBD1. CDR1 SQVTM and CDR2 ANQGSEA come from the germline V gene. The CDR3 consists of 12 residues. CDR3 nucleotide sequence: TGCAGCGCCCAGACAGGGAGCAATGAACAGTTCTTC. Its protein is CSAQTGSNEQFF.

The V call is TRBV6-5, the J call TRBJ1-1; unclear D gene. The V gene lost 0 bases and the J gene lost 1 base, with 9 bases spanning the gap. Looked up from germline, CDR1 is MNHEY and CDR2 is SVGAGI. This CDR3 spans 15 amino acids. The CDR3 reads CASSYSAGWNTEAFF. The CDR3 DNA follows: TGTGCCAGCAGTTACTCGGCGGGATGGAACACTGAAGCTTTCTTT.

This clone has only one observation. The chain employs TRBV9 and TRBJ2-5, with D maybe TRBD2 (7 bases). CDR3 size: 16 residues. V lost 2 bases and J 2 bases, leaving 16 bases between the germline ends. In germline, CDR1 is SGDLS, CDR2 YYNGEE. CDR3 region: CASSVGGASVQETQYF. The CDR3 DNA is TGTGCCAGCAGCGTGGGGGGGGCTAGCGTACAAGAGACCCAGTACTTC.

The CDR3 here is CASSPGGGSYNEQFF. The DNA for the CDR3 is TGTGCCAGCAGCCCGGGCGGGGGGTCCTACAATGAGCAGTTCTTC. The V gene is TRBV4-2, the J gene TRBJ2-1; the match to TRBD2 covers 8 bases. V shed 4 bases, J shed 1 base, and the junction held 3 bases outside the gene matches. The germline V gene encodes CDR1 LGHNA and CDR2 YNFKEQ. The CDR3 runs 15 residues.

Written as DNA, the CDR3 is TGTGCCAGTAGGGGCCTTTACAATCAGCCCCAGCATTTT. Translating gives CASRGLYNQPQHF. This sequence joins TRBV19 and TRBJ1-5; no clear D gene. This CDR3 comprises 13 residues. With 6 bases removed from V and 3 bases from J, the gap between germline ends came to 9 bases. Germline V gives CDR1 LNHDA, CDR2 SQIVND (reference sequence).

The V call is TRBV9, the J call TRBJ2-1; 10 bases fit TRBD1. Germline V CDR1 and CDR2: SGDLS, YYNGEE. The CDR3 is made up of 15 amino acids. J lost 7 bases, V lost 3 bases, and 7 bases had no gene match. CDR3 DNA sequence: TGTGCCAGCAGCGCGGCGGGACAGGGGTGGAATGAGCAGTTCTTC. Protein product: CASSAAGQGWNEQFF.

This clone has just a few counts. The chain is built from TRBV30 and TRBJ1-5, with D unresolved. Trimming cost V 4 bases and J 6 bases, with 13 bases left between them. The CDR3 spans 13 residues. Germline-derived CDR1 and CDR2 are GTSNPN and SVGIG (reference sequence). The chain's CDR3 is CAWNVAAGQPQHF. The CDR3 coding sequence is TGTGCCTGGAACGTTGCGGCGGGTCAGCCCCAGCATTTT. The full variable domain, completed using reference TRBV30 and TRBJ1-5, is SQTIHQWPATLVQPVGSPLSLECTVEGTSNPNLYWYRQAAGRGLQLLFYSVGIGQISSEVPQNLSASRPQDRQFILSSKKLLLSDSGFYLCAWNVAAGQPQHFGDGTRLSIL.

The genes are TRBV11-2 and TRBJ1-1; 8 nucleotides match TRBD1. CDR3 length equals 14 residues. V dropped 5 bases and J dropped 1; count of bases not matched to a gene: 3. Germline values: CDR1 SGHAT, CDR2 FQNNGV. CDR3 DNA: TGTGCCAGCAGCACACAGGGGGGGAACACTGAAGCTTTCTTT. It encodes CASSTQGGNTEAFF.

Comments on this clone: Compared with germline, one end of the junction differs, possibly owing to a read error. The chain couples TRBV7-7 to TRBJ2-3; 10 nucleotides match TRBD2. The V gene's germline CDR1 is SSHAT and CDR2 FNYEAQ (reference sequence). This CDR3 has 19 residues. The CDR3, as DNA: TGTGCTAGCAGCCCCGACCTTGCCCTAGCGGGGGAGTACACAGATACGCAGTATTTT. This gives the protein CASSPDLALAGEYTDTQYF.